These 19 T cell receptor beta chains originate from one sample sequenced in a study of PD-1 blockade in mismatch repair-deficient tumors. Antigens for these TCRs are unknown. Sequencing was performed with immunoSEQ multiplex PCR; in TCRdb, only in-frame clones are kept and a portion is missing. The sample contains 10,000 or so clones, 75% to 95% of which appear only once. The time point denotes: roughly 10-day in vitro stimulation with candidate neoantigen peptide 3. The sample in question was cells cultured in vitro, obtained from a patient treated with pembrolizumab. Receptors originate from an adult with mismatch repair-deficient cancer.

The genes are TRBV28 and TRBJ1-4; D call uncertain. Germline V gene data show CDR1 as MDHEN and CDR2 as SYDVKM. The CDR3 consists of 13 residues. With 10 bases removed from V and 9 bases from J, the gap between germline ends came to 18 bases. The CDR3 region has the DNA TGTGCCACCGTTCTCCGGGATCAAAAAAAACTGTTTTTT. Translation: CATVLRDQKKLFF.

This chain joins TRBV11-2 and TRBJ2-2, with D perhaps matching TRBD1 (6 bases). The CDR3 covers 15 residues. Per the germline V gene, CDR1 is SGHAT and CDR2 is FQNNGV. Trimming shortened V by 5 bases and J by 7 bases, and 17 bases separated the two germline ends. CDR3 DNA sequence: TGTGCCAGCAGCCGACAGGTCATCCGTAACGGGGAGCTGTTTTTT. Protein product: CASSRQVIRNGELFF. The full variable domain, its missing parts supplied by reference TRBV11-2 and TRBJ2-2, is EAGVAQSPRYKIIEKRQSVAFWCNPISGHATLYWYQQILGQGPKLLIQFQNNGVVDDSQLPKDRFSAERLKGVDSTLKIQPAKLEDSAVYLCASSRQVIRNGELFFGEGSRLTVL.

This chain's CDR3 is CASTPAHEDTQYF. The CDR3 coding sequence is TGCGCCAGCACCCCGGCCCATGAAGATACGCAGTATTTT. V and J are TRBV5-1 and TRBJ2-3; no clear D gene. The CDR3 runs 13 residues. V shed 6 bases and J shed 5 bases, with 13 bases lying between them. CDR1 and CDR2 from the germline V gene are SGHRS and YFSETQ.

The V call is TRBV7-2, the J call TRBJ2-2; D is perhaps TRBD1 (6 bases). The CDR3 has 16 residues. V was clipped by 4 bases and J by 0 bases, with 12 bases between them. Germline CDR1 SGHTA, CDR2 FQGNSA. Here the CDR3 DNA reads TGTGCCAGCAGCTCTCAGGGGATTGCGAACACCGGGGAGCTGTTTTTT. Amino acids: CASSSQGIANTGELFF.

The CDR3 spells CSVRPAGVSGNTIYF. Here the CDR3 DNA reads TGCAGCGTCCGGCCGGCGGGGGTCTCTGGAAACACCATATATTTT. The chain is built from TRBV29-1 and TRBJ1-3; D might be TRBD1 (5 bases). The CDR3 spans 15 residues. V lost 6 bases to trimming and J lost 0 bases, with 15 bases between them. The germline V gene encodes CDR1 SQVTM and CDR2 ANQGSEA.

The V call is TRBV27, the J call TRBJ2-7, with D maybe TRBD2 (5 bases). V dropped 5 bases and J dropped 0 bases, with 17 bases sitting between them. CDR1 MNHEY and CDR2 SMNVEV come from the germline V gene (reference sequence). There are 16 residues in the CDR3. The DNA of the CDR3 is TGTGCCAGCAGTCCCGCTCAGAGCGGCCCCTCCTACGAGCAGTACTTC. Its protein is CASSPAQSGPSYEQYF.

The rearrangement joins TRBV7-9 to TRBJ2-2; D not resolved. With 6 bases removed from V and 6 bases from J, the gap between germline ends came to 14 bases. The CDR3 has 14 residues. Germline V gene sequence: CDR1 SEHNR, CDR2 FQNEAQ (reference sequence). The CDR3 loop reads CASRRTVGSGELFF. CDR3 in DNA: TGTGCCAGCAGAAGGACCGTAGGATCCGGGGAGCTGTTTTTT.

The V and J genes are TRBV7-2 and TRBJ2-1, with D possibly TRBD1 on 5 matching bases. Trimming shortened V by 4 bases and J by 10 bases, and 14 bases separated the two germline ends. From germline, CDR1 is SGHTA and CDR2 FQGNSA. CDR3 length equals 13 residues. The CDR3 DNA is TGTGCCAGCAGCTCTCGACAGCCCCAGGAGCAGTTCTTC. Its translation: CASSSRQPQEQFF.

The chain employs TRBV28 and TRBJ2-7; TRBD1 agrees at 11 bases. This CDR3 spans 17 amino acids. J gave up 3 bases and V 3 bases, and 10 bases lay outside the gene matches. Germline V gives CDR1 MDHEN, CDR2 SYDVKM. The CDR3 loop reads CASSFGAGTGGLYEQYF. Written as DNA, the CDR3 is TGTGCCAGCAGTTTCGGTGCTGGGACAGGGGGGCTCTACGAGCAGTACTTC.

This chain joins TRBV28 and TRBJ2-1; D is possibly TRBD1 or TRBD2 (7 bases each). Trimming took 4 bases from V and 0 from J, leaving 16 bases between them. The CDR3 extends over 17 amino acids. Germline values: CDR1 MDHEN, CDR2 SYDVKM. CDR3 in amino acids: CASSSPRGGLSYNEQFF. The CDR3 DNA is TGTGCCAGCAGTTCGCCCAGGGGGGGACTCTCCTACAATGAGCAGTTCTTC. The full variable domain, in which reference TRBV28 and TRBJ2-1 provide the parts outside the CDR3, is DVKVTQSSRYLVKRTGEKVFLECVQDMDHENMFWYRQDPGLGLRLIYFSYDVKMKEKGDIPEGYSVSREKKERFSLILESASTNQTSMYLCASSSPRGGLSYNEQFFGPGTRLTVL.

V and J are TRBV5-6 and TRBJ2-1, with 9 bases that match TRBD2. The CDR3 is made up of 16 amino acids. V was clipped by 1 base and J by 7 bases; unmatched bases: 9. CDR1 is SGHDT, CDR2 YYEEEE, per germline. The DNA for the CDR3 is TGTGCCAGCAGCTTGATAGCGGGAGAAGGGGGAAATGAGCAGTTCTTC. Translating it yields CASSLIAGEGGNEQFF.

This chain uses TRBV27 with TRBJ2-3, with 14 bases fitting TRBD2. Germline CDR1 is MNHEY and CDR2 is SMNVEV (reference sequence). Trimming removed 5 bases from V and 12 bases from J; junction bases left unmatched: 4. The length of the CDR3 is 13 residues. The CDR3 sequence: CASSRGTSGRQYF. The CDR3 nucleotides read TGTGCCAGCAGTAGAGGGACTAGCGGGAGACAGTATTTT.

This rearrangement joins TRBV28 to TRBJ2-5; tentatively, D is TRBD2 (6 bases). V shed 1 base and J shed 3 bases, with 15 bases lying between them. CDR1 and CDR2 from the germline V gene are MDHEN and SYDVKM. The CDR3 is 16 residues long. Written as DNA, the CDR3 is TGTGCCAGCAGTTTATTTAGGGGACTCCACAAAGAGACCCAGTACTTC. The encoded protein is CASSLFRGLHKETQYF.

The rearrangement joins TRBV7-9 to TRBJ2-3, with 13 bases fitting TRBD2. The CDR3 sequence is 19 residues long. Trimming removed 5 bases from V and 0 bases from J; junction bases left unmatched: 11. Germline CDR1 is SEHNR and CDR2 is FQNEAQ (reference sequence). CDR3 amino acids: CASSPGGLAGDGSTDTQYF. In nucleotides, the CDR3 is TGTGCCAGCAGCCCCGGTGGACTAGCGGGAGATGGTAGCACAGATACGCAGTATTTT.

CDR3 sequence reads: CASSFRLAGGIYYEQYF. The DNA of the CDR3 is TGTGCCAGCAGTTTCCGACTAGCGGGAGGAATTTACTACGAGCAGTACTTC. The rearrangement links TRBV27 to TRBJ2-7; 13 bases agree with TRBD2. V trimming: 3 bases; J trimming: 3 bases; junction bases outside the gene matches: 8. Germline V CDR1 and CDR2: MNHEY, SMNVEV (reference sequence). The CDR3 spans 17 residues.

The gene calls are TRBV19 and TRBJ2-1; tentatively, D is TRBD2 (6 bases). CDR1 LNHDA and CDR2 SQIVND come from the germline V gene (reference sequence). Trimming shortened V by 8 bases and J by 1 base, and 21 bases separated the two germline ends. This CDR3 has 17 amino acids. CDR3 loop: CASGVEGRGRSYNEQFF. Written as DNA, the CDR3 is TGTGCCAGTGGCGTGGAGGGGCGGGGCCGGTCCTACAATGAGCAGTTCTTC.

With regard to this clone: Compared with germline, one end of the junction differs, possibly owing to a read error. V is TRBV7-7 and J is TRBJ2-2; TRBD1 agrees at 7 bases. Germline V gene lookup returns CDR1 SSHAT and CDR2 FNYEAQ (reference sequence). CDR3 size: 14 residues. In DNA, the CDR3 is TGTGCTAGCAGCTCAGGGACAGACACCGGGGAGCTGTTTTTT. This codes for CASSSGTDTGELFF.

This chain joins TRBV29-1 and TRBJ2-5; unclear D gene. The V gene's germline CDR1 is SQVTM and CDR2 ANQGSEA. The germline V and J ends were trimmed by 3 bases and 5 bases, with 13 bases remaining between them. This CDR3 comprises 13 residues. DNA for the CDR3: TGCAGCGTTGAGTTCGAAGGGTTGGAGACCCAGTACTTC. The encoded protein is CSVEFEGLETQYF.

The chain employs TRBV9 and TRBJ1-6; TRBD1 is a possible D gene (5 bases). The V end was cut by 3 bases, the J end by 9 bases, with 16 bases between. The CDR3 contains 15 residues. Per the germline V gene, CDR1 is SGDLS and CDR2 is YYNGEE. The DNA of the CDR3 is TGTGCCAGCAGCGGTTGGGGGGAAGTGAGTTCACCCCTCCACTTT. It specifies CASSGWGEVSSPLHF.